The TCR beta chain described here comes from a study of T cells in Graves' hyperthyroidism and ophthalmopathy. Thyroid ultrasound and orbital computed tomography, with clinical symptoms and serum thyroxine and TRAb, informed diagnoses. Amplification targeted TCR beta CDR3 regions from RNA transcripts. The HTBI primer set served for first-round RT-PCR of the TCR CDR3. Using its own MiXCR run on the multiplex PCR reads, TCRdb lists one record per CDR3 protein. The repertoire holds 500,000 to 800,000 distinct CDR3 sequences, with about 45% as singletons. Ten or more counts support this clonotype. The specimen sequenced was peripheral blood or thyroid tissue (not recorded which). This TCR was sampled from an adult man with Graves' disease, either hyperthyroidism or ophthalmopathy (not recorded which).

The CDR3 DNA is TGTGCCATCAGTGGGACAGATTACGAAGCTTTCTTT. Its protein is CAISGTDYEAFF. The chain couples TRBV10-3 to TRBJ1-1, with D possibly TRBD1 on 6 matching bases. Germline CDR1 ENHRY, CDR2 SYGVKD. The ends were cut back, 4 bases at V and 8 bases at J, with 11 bases in the middle. This CDR3 spans 12 amino acids.